This T cell receptor (beta chain) was sequenced in a study of blood T cell repertoires in COVID-19. Study summary: Donors in the United States, Italy and Spain gave samples during acute or convalescent COVID-19. T cells, B-cell-depleted T cells, or PBMCs provided the cDNA or gDNA that served as material.

The CDR3 runs to 16 residues. Trimming left V 4 bases short and J 1 base short, with 18 bases between. The germline V gene encodes CDR1 SGDLS and CDR2 YYNGEE. In the original workflow: Researchers report that nucleated cell counts were estimated from reference gene primer amplification. The table came from immunoSEQ multiplex PCR; TCRdb's copy has only in-frame clones and leaves some out. V and J calls plus clone size are reproduced from that table; the DNA served to infer D and trimming. Of hundreds of thousands of clones listed, 87% were seen once; the top ten hold about an eighth. The chain uses TRBV9 and TRBJ2-7; maybe TRBD2 (6 bases). Source material: peripheral blood. This clonotype originated in a woman aged 18-35 years who had recovered from COVID-19. The CDR3 DNA follows: TGTGCCAGCAGCCGTACCCGACTAGTTCCGTCCTACGAGCAGTACTTC. This codes for CASSRTRLVPSYEQYF. The whole variable domain, remainder taken from reference TRBV9 and TRBJ2-7, is DSGVTQTPKHLITATGQRVTLRCSPRSGDLSVYWYQQSLDQGLQFLIQYYNGEERAKGNILERFSAQQFPDLHSELNLSSLELGDSALYFCASSRTRLVPSYEQYFGPGTRLTVT.